This T cell receptor beta chain was recovered during a study of cytomegalovirus exposure and HLA in healthy donors. Study results and caveats: Some 150 TCR beta chains were listed as cytomegalovirus-associated. A cluster of highly shared sequence variants was likely a sequencing artifact.

A remark on this clone: The antigen is unknown.

In the PCR, 60 Vbeta and 13 Jbeta primers were used. Sequencing used immunoSEQ multiplex PCR; TCRdb keeps in-frame clones, though not all of them. The sample has about 140,000 clones; approximately 75% are singletons. This CDR3 comprises 20 residues. The germline gives CDR1 LGHNA, CDR2 YSLEER. V trimming: 3 bases; J trimming: 4 bases; junction bases outside the gene matches: 17. Material: PBMCs. This receptor was taken from a male donor in good health and CMV-seronegative. V and J are TRBV4-3 and TRBJ2-1, with 11 bases lining up with TRBD2. The CDR3 protein is CASSQVTGEVIAGGYNEQFF. For the CDR3, the DNA is TGCGCCAGCAGCCAGGTGACAGGGGAAGTGATAGCGGGGGGGTACAATGAGCAGTTCTTC.